These T cell receptor beta chains were read from a single sample in a study of T-cell reconstitution after alpha-beta-depleted transplantation in children. TCRdb passed the PCR reads through MiXCR, listing each CDR3 protein once. The table records about 27,000 distinct CDR3 sequences, roughly 5.7% of them present only once. Sequenced material: PBMCs, mostly from graft donor cells, taken 180 days after TCRalphabeta/CD19-depleted stem cell transplant. These receptors were taken from a male patient aged 10 to 17 who had a stem cell transplant for acute myeloid leukemia, so the T cells may come from the graft donor. Each CDR3 is given with its conserved first and last residue. Each record gives: J gene, D gene, clone size, V gene, CDR3 protein, CDR3 DNA. D genes are given only for firm matches. Part of the rows lack a size; the others show once, few, many or a class for expanded clones.

>TRBJ2-2|-|many|TRBV11-1
CASSLGRGTNTGELFF
TGTGCCAGCAGCTTAGGTCGCGGGACGAACACCGGGGAGCTGTTTTTT
>TRBJ2-7|-|many|TRBV20-1
CSARDLAVSYEQYF
TGCAGTGCTAGAGATTTAGCGGTCTCCTACGAGCAGTACTTC
>TRBJ2-1|-|many|TRBV6-4
CASKTRRFF
TGTGCCAGTAAGACTAGACGGTTCTTC
>TRBJ2-1|TRBD2|many|TRBV20-1
CSASTSQTSGNYNEQFF
TGCAGTGCCAGCACCTCCCAGACTAGCGGGAACTACAATGAGCAGTTCTTC
>TRBJ2-2|-|medium-sized|TRBV5-6
CASSLEIGQRTGELFF
TGTGCCAGCAGCTTGGAAATAGGCCAGAGGACCGGGGAGCTGTTTTTT
>TRBJ2-5|TRBD2|many|TRBV29-1
CSGGLAPGTQYF
TGCAGCGGCGGACTAGCGCCCGGGACCCAGTACTTC
>TRBJ2-2|-|many|TRBV11-2
CASSLEGRGKDTGELFF
TGTGCCAGCAGCTTAGAGGGCCGGGGAAAGGACACCGGGGAGCTGTTTTTT
>TRBJ1-2|-|few|TRBV30
CAWRLSPATQTYTF
TGTGCCTGGAGATTATCGCCCGCAACTCAGACCTACACCTTC
>TRBJ1-6|TRBD1|many|TRBV5-4
CASSWQGAENSPLHF
TGTGCCAGCAGCTGGCAGGGGGCGGAAAATTCACCCCTCCACTTT
>TRBJ2-1|TRBD2|many|TRBV3-1
CASSQDVGSGIYNEQFF
TGTGCCAGCAGCCAAGACGTCGGAAGCGGGATCTACAATGAGCAGTTCTTC
>TRBJ2-3|TRBD2|many|TRBV3-1
CASSQAKAGRTDTQYF
TGTGCCAGCAGCCAAGCGAAAGCGGGGCGCACAGATACGCAGTATTTT
>TRBJ1-1|-|many|TRBV5-1
CASSLAAPAGNTEAFF
TGCGCCAGCAGCTTGGCGGCGCCCGCGGGAAACACTGAAGCTTTCTTT
>TRBJ1-2|-|medium-sized|TRBV7-2
CASSLGGQDANYGYTF
TGTGCCAGCAGCTTAGGCGGCCAGGATGCTAACTATGGCTACACCTTC
>TRBJ2-7|TRBD2|many|TRBV20-1
CSISGLGGDEQYF
TGCAGTATATCGGGACTAGGAGGAGACGAGCAGTACTTC
>TRBJ2-7|TRBD1|-|TRBV10-3
CAISESGGELQEQYF
TGTGCCATCAGTGAGTCAGGGGGCGAACTTCAAGAGCAGTACTTC
>TRBJ2-1|-|many|TRBV11-2
CASTWEGGPIYNEQFF
TGTGCCAGCACCTGGGAGGGGGGGCCGATATACAATGAGCAGTTCTTC
>TRBJ2-3|-|many|TRBV5-1
CASSPGPPTDTQYF
TGCGCCAGCAGCCCCGGTCCTCCCACAGATACGCAGTATTTT
>TRBJ2-1|-|many|TRBV20-1
CSARIYNEQFF
TGCAGTGCTAGAATATACAATGAGCAGTTCTTC
>TRBJ2-1|-|medium-sized|TRBV9
CASSVATGNEQFF
TGTGCCAGCAGCGTAGCTACGGGGAATGAGCAGTTCTTC
>TRBJ2-6|TRBD1|many|TRBV20-1
CSARYRDRLSSGANVLTF
TGCAGTGCTAGATACCGGGACAGGTTAAGCTCTGGGGCCAACGTCCTGACTTTC
>TRBJ1-1|TRBD1|many|TRBV5-1
CASSLTLRGGTEAFF
TGCGCCAGCAGCTTAACCCTCAGGGGGGGGACTGAAGCTTTCTTT
>TRBJ2-7|-|-|TRBV24-1
CGASDSVGAPGVSGDSCFYEQYF
TGTGGGGCCAGTGATTCGGTCGGGGCCCCTGGGGTTAGCGGCGATTCCTGTTTCTACGAGCAGTACTTC
>TRBJ2-4|TRBD2|many|TRBV20-1
CSAPLFLRGDIQYF
TGCAGTGCCCCGCTGTTTCTGCGGGGGGACATTCAGTACTTC
>TRBJ2-7|-|many|TRBV29-1
CSVTVMGSHYEQYF
TGCAGCGTTACCGTCATGGGCAGCCACTACGAGCAGTACTTC
>TRBJ2-2|-|many|TRBV4-2
CASSQGNRVTGELFF
TGTGCCAGCAGCCAAGGGAACAGGGTAACCGGGGAGCTGTTTTTT
>TRBJ2-2|TRBD2|many|TRBV18
CASSPLASGNTGELFF
TGTGCCAGCTCACCGCTCGCTAGCGGGAACACCGGGGAGCTGTTTTTT